This TCR beta chain emerged from a study of T cells in Graves' hyperthyroidism and ophthalmopathy. Study-level information: Blood from the periphery was taken at initial diagnosis, before any treatment.

This clonotype was seen a handful of times. What it binds is unknown. TCR beta CDR3 regions were amplified from RNA transcripts. TCR CDR3 underwent first-round RT-PCR with the HTBI primer set. Using its own MiXCR run on the multiplex PCR reads, TCRdb lists one record per CDR3 protein. The data contain over 650,000 distinct CDR3 sequences, roughly 15% of them seen just once; the ten biggest clones take up about 8.4%. There are 12 residues in the CDR3. Trimming pared 4 bases from V and 7 bases from J, leaving 8 bases between. Per the germline V gene, CDR1 is SGDLS and CDR2 is YYNGEE. Disease duration under 2 months; hyperthyroidism patients were aged 18 to 65. Clinical symptoms, serum thyroxine, TRAb, thyroid ultrasound and orbital computed tomography informed diagnoses. Study results and caveats: In blood, most of the thyroid clonotypes expanded above 0.001 were also present.

The chain employs TRBV9 and TRBJ2-2, with D perhaps TRBD2 (5 bases). Sequenced sample: blood. This sequence originates from a man between 18 and 29 years old with Graves' hyperthyroidism. The DNA for the CDR3 is TGTGCCAGCAGCTCCCGGGGCGGGGAGCTGTTTTTT. As protein: CASSSRGGELFF.